This TCR beta chain was captured in a study of CD8 T cells in ankylosing spondylitis. Overall study results and limits: Reports of some motif variants in reactive arthritis synovial fluid and blood predate this one.

Quantitative 5'-RACE with molecular barcodes was used to make the TCR beta libraries. TCRdb itself ran the 5' RACE reads through MiXCR, one entry per CDR3 protein. The data show around 150,000 distinct CDR3 sequences, with approximately 16% seen just once and approximately 7.6% held by the top ten. This clonotype occurred a few times. Its antigen is as yet unknown. Per the germline V gene, CDR1 is LGHNA and CDR2 is YNFKEQ. The CDR3 covers 15 residues. The J segment lost 1 base and the V segment lost 2 bases, leaving 5 bases of the junction unmatched. The gene calls are TRBV4-2 and TRBJ2-7, with 7 nucleotides matching TRBD2. The sample consisted of blood, either unsorted or a sorted T cell fraction (not recorded which). This TCR was recovered from a male donor with ankylosing spondylitis or in good health (not recorded which). DNA of the CDR3: TGTGCCAGCAGCCAAACTAGCGACGCTTCCTACGAGCAGTACTTC. It yields the protein CASSQTSDASYEQYF.